The 13 T cell receptor beta chains below all came from one sample that was sequenced in a study of metastatic and nonmetastatic thyroid tumors. With MiXCR, TCRdb reprocessed the PCR reads. This repertoire shows 14,000 to 15,000 clones, 3% to 4.5% found once; its top ten account for around 30%. No patient received treatment before thyroid surgery. Specimen: tumor tissue. Receptor source: a female donor with papillary thyroid cancer or a benign thyroid nodule (not recorded which). Some clones in this sample may be carry-over from other donors' samples.

This chain uses TRBV28 with TRBJ1-2; D might be TRBD1 (5 bases). Germline CDR1 is MDHEN and CDR2 is SYDVKM. V lost 2 bases, J lost 7 bases, and 11 bases lay in between. This CDR3 is 13 amino acids long. The DNA of the CDR3 is TGTGCCAGCAGTTTAGAAGGGGCGACTGGCTACACCTTC. It specifies CASSLEGATGYTF.

This clone showed up just a few times. A read error may account for a junction end that differs from germline. The rearrangement joins TRBV30 to TRBJ2-2, with unresolved D. The CDR3 length is 12 residues. Per germline, CDR1 GTSNPN and CDR2 SVGIG (reference sequence). The CDR3 DNA reads TGTTCCTGGATGTGGAGAGCCGGGGAGCTGTTTTTT. Its protein product is CSWMWRAGELFF.

This chain connects TRBV12-3 or TRBV12-4 to TRBJ1-4; maybe TRBD1 (6 bases). This CDR3 spans 15 amino acids. Trimming removed 3 bases at V and 3 bases at J, with 11 bases between. The CDR3 DNA follows: TGTGCCAGCAGTTTTGATGGACAGCCTAATGAAAAACTGTTTTTT. This translates into CASSFDGQPNEKLFF.

The sample holds a few counts of this clone. The V call is TRBV10-3, the J call TRBJ2-1, with 8 bases aligning to TRBD1. Germline trimming cut 10 bases from V and 5 bases from J; bases unmatched to any gene: 7. The CDR3 loop spans 13 amino acids. In germline, CDR1 is ENHRY, CDR2 SYGVKD. The CDR3 loop reads CATEIQGDNEQFF. CDR3 DNA: TGTGCCACCGAAATACAGGGGGACAATGAGCAGTTCTTC.

The chain recombines TRBV10-2 with TRBJ2-7, with TRBD2 identical over 8 bases. Trimming took 5 bases from V and 2 from J; bases not matched to a gene: 5. The CDR3 contains 14 residues. CDR1 is WSHSY and CDR2 is SAAADI in the germline V gene. The CDR3 DNA follows: TGCGCCAGCAGTAAGGCGGGAGGTGCCTACGAGCAGTACTTC. Translating gives CASSKAGGAYEQYF.

V and J are TRBV11-2 and TRBJ2-3; D is perhaps TRBD2 (5 bases). In germline, CDR1 is SGHAT, CDR2 FQNNGV. This CDR3 has 12 residues. Trimming stripped 3 bases from V and 4 bases from J, with 5 bases between. The CDR3 region has the DNA TGTGCCAGCAGCTTCGGGGCAGATACGCAGTATTTT. Its translation is CASSFGADTQYF.

V is TRBV20-1 and J is TRBJ1-2, with D possibly TRBD1 on 5 matching bases. CDR1 and CDR2 from the germline V gene are DFQATT and SNEGSKA (reference sequence). The CDR3 sequence is 11 residues long. The CDR3 here is CISGEGGGYTF. CDR3 nucleotide sequence: TGCATCTCGGGGGAGGGAGGAGGCTACACCTTC.

This clone occurred a few times. The chain links TRBV28 to TRBJ1-6; TRBD1 is a possible D gene (6 bases). The germline V gene encodes CDR1 MDHEN and CDR2 SYDVKM. The CDR3 runs 14 residues. Trimming removed 7 bases from V and 7 bases from J, with 14 bases in between. CDR3 DNA: TGTGCCAGCATCCAAGGACAGCGAAATTCACCCCTCCACTTT. Translated: CASIQGQRNSPLHF.

This clone was counted a few times. A clone one base away is much larger, so this may be a read error. The CDR3 nucleotides read TGTGCCAGCAATATGGGACAGTTGGAAACAGATACGCAGTATTTT. It encodes CASNMGQLETDTQYF. The chain couples TRBV6-1 to TRBJ2-3; 7 bases are shared with TRBD1. Germline assignment: CDR1 MNHNS and CDR2 SASEGT. V trimming: 7 bases; J trimming: 3 bases; junction bases outside the gene matches: 10. This CDR3 region has 15 residues.

The chain carries TRBV12-3 or TRBV12-4 and TRBJ1-6; 10 bases align to TRBD1. V gave up 6 bases and J gave up 8 bases; unmatched junction bases: 4. CDR3 size: 14 residues. DNA for the CDR3: TGTGCCAGCAGACCGGGACAGGGGTATTCACCCCTCCACTTT. Translating gives CASRPGQGYSPLHF.

This clone was picked up a small number of times. V and J are TRBV6-1 and TRBJ1-2; no clear D gene. Germline CDR1 and CDR2: MNHNS and SASEGT. The CDR3 is 15 amino acids. Trimming shortened V by 1 base and J by 6 bases, and 15 bases separated the two germline ends. The CDR3 loop is CASSEGSEGINGYTF. CDR3 nucleotide sequence: TGTGCCAGCAGTGAAGGCAGCGAGGGTATCAATGGCTACACCTTC.

This clone was seen more than once but under ten times. This chain uses TRBV28 with TRBJ1-1; D gene ambiguous. With 3 bases removed from V and 0 bases from J, the gap between germline ends came to 8 bases. This CDR3 comprises 14 residues. CDR1 and CDR2 from the germline V gene are MDHEN and SYDVKM. Here the CDR3 reads CASSLRALNTEAFF. In nucleotides, the CDR3 is TGTGCCAGCAGTTTGAGGGCACTGAACACTGAAGCTTTCTTT.

As for this clone: A much larger clone is a single base away; this may be a read error. V usage is TRBV5-1 and J usage is TRBJ2-1; D perhaps matches TRBD2 (6 bases). The CDR3 runs to 16 residues. CDR1 SGHRS and CDR2 YFSETQ come from the germline V gene. Trimming left V 0 bases short and J 11 bases short, with 21 bases between. This CDR3 is CASSLESSVAQEKQFF. Written as DNA, the CDR3 is TGCGCCAGCAGCTTGGAGTCTAGCGTAGCCCAAGAGAAGCAGTTCTTC.